This record covers a single T cell receptor (beta chain). Produced via immunoSEQ multiplex PCR; TCRdb's table is partial and in-frame only. The sample holds about 270,000 clones, nearly 90% seen once. This sample is drawn from a study of blood T cell repertoires in COVID-19. V dropped 4 bases and J dropped 10; count of bases not matched to a gene: 17. This CDR3 comprises 15 residues. The germline gives CDR1 SGHRS, CDR2 YFSETQ. This TCR was sampled from a woman in her 30s who had recovered from COVID-19. The material sequenced was PBMCs or T cells enriched from blood (not recorded which). The chain uses TRBV5-1 and TRBJ2-7, with 7 bases matching TRBD1. CDR3 in amino acids: CASSENDRVPNLQYF. The CDR3 bases are TGCGCCAGCAGCGAGAATGACAGGGTCCCAAATCTTCAGTACTTC.